The rows below give T cell receptor beta chains drawn from one sample of a study of T cell responses to AZD1222 COVID-19 vaccine. Clones were read by immunoSEQ multiplex PCR, and TCRdb kept only the in-frame ones, dropping some. The sample includes around 140,000 clones, approximately 83% of them seen just once. Sequencing used peripheral blood, obtained on day 0 of AZD1222 vaccination. The source of these receptors is an adult in good health. Each CDR3 is given with its conserved first and last residue. A D gene is named only where the DNA matches it firmly. The size of a clone is reported for some rows only, either as once, few or many, or as a class for expanded clones.

D gene: -; clone size: -; V gene: TRBV28; J gene: TRBJ1-5; CDR3 DNA: TGTGCCAGCAGTTTATCACCCCTCAGGGCCCAGCATTTT; CDR3 protein: CASSLSPLRAQHF
D gene: -; clone size: few; V gene: TRBV11-2; J gene: TRBJ2-7; CDR3 DNA: TGTGCCAGCAGCTTCTCACAGGGCTCCTACGAGCAGTACTTC; CDR3 protein: CASSFSQGSYEQYF
D gene: -; clone size: -; V gene: TRBV18; J gene: TRBJ1-2; CDR3 DNA: TGTGCCAGCTCACCGTTGCGGACAATCTATGGCTACACCTTC; CDR3 protein: CASSPLRTIYGYTF
D gene: TRBD2; clone size: -; V gene: TRBV5-1; J gene: TRBJ2-1; CDR3 DNA: TGCGCCAGCAGCTTGGGAGTAGCGGGGTACAATGAGCAGTTCTTC; CDR3 protein: CASSLGVAGYNEQFF
D gene: -; clone size: few; V gene: TRBV11-1; J gene: TRBJ2-2; CDR3 DNA: TGTGCCAGCAGCTTAGCGGCCCTCCAGGCCGGGGAGCTGTTTTTT; CDR3 protein: CASSLAALQAGELFF
D gene: TRBD1; clone size: -; V gene: TRBV27; J gene: TRBJ2-7; CDR3 DNA: TGTGCCAGCAGTTTATTCCCCCGGGACAGGGACCCCAGGGAGTACTTC; CDR3 protein: CASSLFPRDRDPREYF
D gene: -; clone size: -; V gene: TRBV11-2; J gene: TRBJ2-2; CDR3 DNA: TGTGCCAGCAGCTCCGCCGGCAGGGCGGCTACCACCGGGGAGCTGTTTTTT; CDR3 protein: CASSSAGRAATTGELFF
D gene: -; clone size: once; V gene: TRBV5-4; J gene: TRBJ2-7; CDR3 DNA: TGTGCCAGCAGGTTGGGTACGACGAACGAGCAGTACTTC; CDR3 protein: CASRLGTTNEQYF
D gene: -; clone size: few; V gene: TRBV27; J gene: TRBJ2-1; CDR3 DNA: TGTGCCAGCAGTTTAGCGATGGGGTATGAGCAGTTCTTC; CDR3 protein: CASSLAMGYEQFF
D gene: -; clone size: -; V gene: TRBV19; J gene: TRBJ2-2; CDR3 DNA: TGTGCCAGTAGTATAGCAGGAGGCAACACCGGGGAGCTGTTTTTT; CDR3 protein: CASSIAGGNTGELFF
D gene: -; clone size: -; V gene: TRBV7-6; J gene: TRBJ2-7; CDR3 DNA: TGTGCCAGCAGCTCAGCTAGATACGAGCAGTACTTC; CDR3 protein: CASSSARYEQYF
D gene: TRBD1; clone size: -; V gene: TRBV11-2; J gene: TRBJ1-1; CDR3 DNA: TGTGCCAGCAGCTTAGTAATGACAGGGGGCGGCACTGAAGCTTTCTTT; CDR3 protein: CASSLVMTGGGTEAFF
D gene: -; clone size: few; V gene: TRBV6-2/TRBV6-3; J gene: TRBJ1-1; CDR3 DNA: TGTGCCAGCAGTTACCCTGGGAACACTGAAGCTTTCTTT; CDR3 protein: CASSYPGNTEAFF
D gene: TRBD1; clone size: -; V gene: TRBV15; J gene: TRBJ1-5; CDR3 DNA: TGTGCCACCAGCAGAGGAGGACAGGCGGCTTCTCAGCCCCAGCATTTT; CDR3 protein: CATSRGGQAASQPQHF
D gene: -; clone size: -; V gene: TRBV3-1/TRBV3-2; J gene: TRBJ2-3; CDR3 DNA: TGTGCCAGCAGCCCGCCTGGGGGCACAGATACGCAGTATTTT; CDR3 protein: CASSPPGGTDTQYF
D gene: TRBD1; clone size: -; V gene: TRBV5-1; J gene: TRBJ2-5; CDR3 DNA: TGCGCCAGCAGCTTGTCCGGACAGGGCGGGGAGACCCAGTACTTC; CDR3 protein: CASSLSGQGGETQYF
D gene: -; clone size: once; V gene: TRBV7-9; J gene: TRBJ2-3; CDR3 DNA: TGTGCCAGCAGCTACCCTAGCACAGATACGCAGTATTTT; CDR3 protein: CASSYPSTDTQYF
D gene: TRBD2; clone size: -; V gene: TRBV7-8; J gene: TRBJ2-5; CDR3 DNA: TGTGCCAGCAGCTTAGAGCGGGGGGGCCGAGAGACCCAGTACTTC; CDR3 protein: CASSLERGGRETQYF
D gene: -; clone size: once; V gene: TRBV7-9; J gene: TRBJ2-6; CDR3 DNA: TGTGCCAGCAGGGGGCTCCCTGGGGCCAACGTCCTGACTTTC; CDR3 protein: CASRGLPGANVLTF
D gene: TRBD1; clone size: once; V gene: TRBV13; J gene: TRBJ1-2; CDR3 DNA: TGTGCCAGCAGCCCGGACAGGGAAAGAAGCTACACCTTC; CDR3 protein: CASSPDRERSYTF
D gene: TRBD1; clone size: -; V gene: TRBV10-2; J gene: TRBJ2-7; CDR3 DNA: TGCGCCAGCAGTGTTACAGGGGGCGAATCTTACGAGCAGTACTTC; CDR3 protein: CASSVTGGESYEQYF
D gene: -; clone size: -; V gene: TRBV29-1; J gene: TRBJ1-2; CDR3 DNA: TGCAGCGTTGACGCAATTGGGGGCTACACCTTC; CDR3 protein: CSVDAIGGYTF
D gene: -; clone size: -; V gene: TRBV11-2; J gene: TRBJ2-2; CDR3 DNA: TGTGCCAGCAGCTCTTTGAACACCGGGGAGCTGTTTTTT; CDR3 protein: CASSSLNTGELFF
D gene: -; clone size: -; V gene: TRBV5-1; J gene: TRBJ1-3; CDR3 DNA: TGCGCCAGCACCCTCGGAGCGGGTATCTCTGGAAACACCATATATTTT; CDR3 protein: CASTLGAGISGNTIYF
D gene: -; clone size: -; V gene: TRBV7-7; J gene: TRBJ2-1; CDR3 DNA: TGTGCCAGCAGCCTGAGCCAGAACAATGAGCAGTTCTTC; CDR3 protein: CASSLSQNNEQFF
D gene: TRBD1; clone size: -; V gene: TRBV3-1/TRBV3-2; J gene: TRBJ1-5; CDR3 DNA: TGTGCCAGCAGCCAAGAAGGGACAGGGGTTGGTAGCAATCAGCCCCAGCATTTT; CDR3 protein: CASSQEGTGVGSNQPQHF
D gene: TRBD2; clone size: -; V gene: TRBV6-2/TRBV6-3; J gene: TRBJ2-3; CDR3 DNA: TGTGCCAGCAGTTTCAAACCGGGACTAGCAGGCTTT; CDR3 protein: CASSFKPGLAGF
D gene: TRBD1; clone size: -; V gene: TRBV10-3; J gene: TRBJ2-7; CDR3 DNA: TGTGCCATCAGTGACGGACAGGGTGCCTACGAGCAGTACTTC; CDR3 protein: CAISDGQGAYEQYF
D gene: TRBD1; clone size: -; V gene: TRBV4-1; J gene: TRBJ2-1; CDR3 DNA: TGCGCCAGCAGCCAAGATAGGGGACAGTACAATGAGCAGTTCTTC; CDR3 protein: CASSQDRGQYNEQFF
D gene: -; clone size: few; V gene: TRBV6-4; J gene: TRBJ1-1; CDR3 DNA: TGTGCCAGCAGAGCTACAGGGCAGAACACTGAAGCTTTCTTT; CDR3 protein: CASRATGQNTEAFF
D gene: TRBD2; clone size: -; V gene: TRBV5-4; J gene: TRBJ2-2; CDR3 DNA: TGTGCCAGCAGTTCACTAGCGGGGGGGATTTCAGGGGAGCTGTTTTTT; CDR3 protein: CASSSLAGGISGELFF
D gene: TRBD1; clone size: -; V gene: TRBV28; J gene: TRBJ2-5; CDR3 DNA: TGTGCCAGCAGTCTGGGACAGGGAGGATGGGAGACCCAGTACTTC; CDR3 protein: CASSLGQGGWETQYF
D gene: -; clone size: -; V gene: TRBV27; J gene: TRBJ1-1; CDR3 DNA: TGTGCCAGCAGTTTATCGGGGTATGGCAACACTGAAGCTTTCTTT; CDR3 protein: CASSLSGYGNTEAFF
D gene: -; clone size: -; V gene: TRBV7-2; J gene: TRBJ2-5; CDR3 DNA: TGTGCCAGCAGCTTAAACGGGCCCCAAGAGACCCAGTACTTC; CDR3 protein: CASSLNGPQETQYF
D gene: -; clone size: -; V gene: TRBV7-8; J gene: TRBJ1-6; CDR3 DNA: TGTGCCAGCAGCTTTTTTCAGGGTCGGGATTCACCCCTCCACTTT; CDR3 protein: CASSFFQGRDSPLHF
D gene: -; clone size: once; V gene: TRBV5-5; J gene: TRBJ1-1; CDR3 DNA: TGTGCCAGCAGCTTACGGGACACTGAAGCTTTCTTT; CDR3 protein: CASSLRDTEAFF
D gene: -; clone size: -; V gene: TRBV7-6; J gene: TRBJ2-3; CDR3 DNA: TGTGCCAGCAGCTTAGCTCTGGGAAAGGCAGATACGCAGTATTTT; CDR3 protein: CASSLALGKADTQYF
D gene: -; clone size: -; V gene: TRBV4-1; J gene: TRBJ2-5; CDR3 DNA: TGCGCCAGCAGCCCGGGGCCCCAAGAGACCCAGTACTTC; CDR3 protein: CASSPGPQETQYF
D gene: -; clone size: -; V gene: TRBV7-9; J gene: TRBJ1-4; CDR3 DNA: TGTGCCAGCAGTCCCCTAAGAGCACCCGATAATGAAAAACTGTTTTTT; CDR3 protein: CASSPLRAPDNEKLFF
D gene: -; clone size: -; V gene: TRBV27; J gene: TRBJ1-4; CDR3 DNA: TGTGCCAGCAGCCCAAATCCACAAACTAATGAAAAACTGTTTTTT; CDR3 protein: CASSPNPQTNEKLFF
D gene: -; clone size: -; V gene: TRBV12-3/TRBV12-4; J gene: TRBJ2-3; CDR3 DNA: TGTGCCAGCAGCCGGCAGCGAACAGATACGCAGTATTTT; CDR3 protein: CASSRQRTDTQYF